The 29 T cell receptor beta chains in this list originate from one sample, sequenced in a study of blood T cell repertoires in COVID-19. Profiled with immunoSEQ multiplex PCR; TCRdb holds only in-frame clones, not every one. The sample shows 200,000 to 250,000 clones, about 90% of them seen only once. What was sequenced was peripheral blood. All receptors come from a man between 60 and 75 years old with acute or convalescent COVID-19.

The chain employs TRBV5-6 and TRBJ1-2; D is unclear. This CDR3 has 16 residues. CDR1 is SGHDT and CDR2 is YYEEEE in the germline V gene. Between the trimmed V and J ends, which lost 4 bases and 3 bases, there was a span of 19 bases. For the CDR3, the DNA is TGTGCCAGCAGCACGGAGCGGTTATCAGAGGACTATGGCTACACCTTC. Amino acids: CASSTERLSEDYGYTF.

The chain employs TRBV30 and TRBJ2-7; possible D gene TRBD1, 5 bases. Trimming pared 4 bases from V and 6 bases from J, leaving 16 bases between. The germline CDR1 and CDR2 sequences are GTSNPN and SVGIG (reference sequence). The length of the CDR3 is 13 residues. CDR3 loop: CAWNRNSFGEQYF. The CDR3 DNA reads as TGTGCCTGGAACAGGAACTCTTTCGGCGAGCAGTACTTC.

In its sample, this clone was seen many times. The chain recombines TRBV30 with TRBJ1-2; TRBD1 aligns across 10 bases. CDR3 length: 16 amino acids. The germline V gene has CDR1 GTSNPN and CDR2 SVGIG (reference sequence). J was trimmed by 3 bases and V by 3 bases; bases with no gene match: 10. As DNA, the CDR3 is TGTGCCTGGAGCGCTGCACCGGGACAGGGGTACTATGGCTACACCTTC. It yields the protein CAWSAAPGQGYYGYTF. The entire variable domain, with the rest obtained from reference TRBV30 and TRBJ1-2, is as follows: SQTIHQWPATLVQPVGSPLSLECTVEGTSNPNLYWYRQAAGRGLQLLFYSVGIGQISSEVPQNLSASRPQDRQFILSSKKLLLSDSGFYLCAWSAAPGQGYYGYTFGSGTRLTVV.

The CDR3 protein is CASSQRQGAANTEAFF. DNA for the CDR3: TGTGCCAGCAGCCAACGACAGGGGGCCGCGAACACTGAAGCTTTCTTT. V gene TRBV3-1 (or the pseudogene TRBV3-2) combines with J gene TRBJ1-1, with 10 bases fitting TRBD1. This CDR3 region has 16 residues. Per germline, CDR1 LGHDT and CDR2 YNNKEL (reference sequence). V gave up 2 bases and J gave up 1 base; unmatched junction bases: 4.

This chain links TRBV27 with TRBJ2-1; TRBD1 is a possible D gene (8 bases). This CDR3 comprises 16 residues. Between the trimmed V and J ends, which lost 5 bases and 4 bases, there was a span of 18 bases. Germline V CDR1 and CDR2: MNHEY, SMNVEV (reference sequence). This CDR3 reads CASSPQQGGIYNEQFF. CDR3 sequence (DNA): TGTGCCAGCAGTCCTCAACAGGGGGGGATTTACAATGAGCAGTTCTTC.

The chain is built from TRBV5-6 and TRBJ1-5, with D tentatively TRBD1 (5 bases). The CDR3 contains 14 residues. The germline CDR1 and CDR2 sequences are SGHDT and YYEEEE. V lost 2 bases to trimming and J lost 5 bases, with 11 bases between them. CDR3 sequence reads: CASSLGRDDQPQHF. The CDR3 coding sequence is TGTGCCAGCAGCTTAGGCAGGGATGATCAGCCCCAGCATTTT.

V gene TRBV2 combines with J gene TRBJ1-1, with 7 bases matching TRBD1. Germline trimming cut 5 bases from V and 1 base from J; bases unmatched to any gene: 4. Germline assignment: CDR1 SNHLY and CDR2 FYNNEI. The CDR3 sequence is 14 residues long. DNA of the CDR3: TGTGCCAGCAGTTGGGGGACAGCGAACACTGAAGCTTTCTTT. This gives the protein CASSWGTANTEAFF. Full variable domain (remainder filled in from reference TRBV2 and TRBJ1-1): EPEVTQTPSHQVTQMGQEVILRCVPISNHLYFYWYRQILGQKVEFLVSFYNNEISEKSEIFDDQFSVERPDGSNFTLKIRSTKLEDSAMYFCASSWGTANTEAFFGQGTRLTVV.

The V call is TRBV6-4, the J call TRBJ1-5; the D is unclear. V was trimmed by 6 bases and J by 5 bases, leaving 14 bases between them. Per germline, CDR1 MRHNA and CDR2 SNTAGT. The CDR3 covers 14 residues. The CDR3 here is CASSATREDQPQHF. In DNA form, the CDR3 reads TGTGCCAGCAGCGCAACGAGGGAGGATCAGCCCCAGCATTTT.

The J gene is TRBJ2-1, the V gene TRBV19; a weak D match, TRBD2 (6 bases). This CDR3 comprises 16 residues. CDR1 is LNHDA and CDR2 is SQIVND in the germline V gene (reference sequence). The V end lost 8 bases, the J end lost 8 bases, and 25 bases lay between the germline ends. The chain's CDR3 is CASGHQAGTYLDEQFF. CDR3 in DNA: TGTGCCAGTGGTCACCAGGCCGGGACTTACCTCGATGAGCAGTTCTTC.

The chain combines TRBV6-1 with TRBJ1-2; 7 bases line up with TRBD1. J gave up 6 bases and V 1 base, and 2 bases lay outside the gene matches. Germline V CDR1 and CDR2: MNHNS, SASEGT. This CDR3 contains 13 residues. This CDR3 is CASSEERGHGYTF. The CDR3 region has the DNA TGTGCCAGCAGTGAAGAAAGGGGGCATGGCTACACCTTC.

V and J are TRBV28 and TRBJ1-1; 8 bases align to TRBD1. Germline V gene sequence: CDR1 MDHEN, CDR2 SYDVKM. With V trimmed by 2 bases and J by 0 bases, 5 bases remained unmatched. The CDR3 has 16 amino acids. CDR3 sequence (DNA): TGTGCCAGCAGTTTAACAGGGGGTATACTGAACACTGAAGCTTTCTTT. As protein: CASSLTGGILNTEAFF.

The CDR3 bases are TGTGCCAGCAGTGAACTAGCGCTGCAGTTCTTC. It codes for CASSELALQFF. The gene calls are TRBV6-1 and TRBJ2-1; D might be TRBD2 (6 bases). CDR1 is MNHNS, CDR2 SASEGT, per germline. The CDR3 totals 11 residues. V was pared by 2 bases and J by 12 bases, with 8 bases between.

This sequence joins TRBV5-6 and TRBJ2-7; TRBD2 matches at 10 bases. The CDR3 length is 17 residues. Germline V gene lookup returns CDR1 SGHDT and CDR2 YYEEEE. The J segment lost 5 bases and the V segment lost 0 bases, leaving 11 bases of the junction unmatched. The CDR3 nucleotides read TGTGCCAGCAGCTTGGCCAATAGGGCTAGCGGGAGCGACGAGCAGTACTTC. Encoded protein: CASSLANRASGSDEQYF. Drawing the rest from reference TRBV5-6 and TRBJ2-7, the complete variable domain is DAGVTQSPTHLIKTRGQQVTLRCSPKSGHDTVSWYQQALGQGPQFIFQYYEEEERQRGNFPDRFSGHQFPNYSSELNVNALLLGDSALYLCASSLANRASGSDEQYFGPGTRLTVT.

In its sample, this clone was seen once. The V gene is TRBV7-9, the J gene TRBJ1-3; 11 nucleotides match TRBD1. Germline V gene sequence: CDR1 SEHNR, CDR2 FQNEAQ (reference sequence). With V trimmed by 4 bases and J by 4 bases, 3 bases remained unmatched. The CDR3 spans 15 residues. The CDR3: CASSWGQGDGNTIYF. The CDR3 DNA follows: TGTGCCAGCAGCTGGGGACAGGGGGACGGAAACACCATATATTTT.

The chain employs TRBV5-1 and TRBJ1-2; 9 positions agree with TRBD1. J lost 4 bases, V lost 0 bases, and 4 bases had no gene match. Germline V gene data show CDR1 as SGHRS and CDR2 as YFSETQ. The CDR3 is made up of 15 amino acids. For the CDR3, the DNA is TGCGCCAGCAGCTTGGGGACAGGGGTATCCTATGGCTACACCTTC. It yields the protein CASSLGTGVSYGYTF.

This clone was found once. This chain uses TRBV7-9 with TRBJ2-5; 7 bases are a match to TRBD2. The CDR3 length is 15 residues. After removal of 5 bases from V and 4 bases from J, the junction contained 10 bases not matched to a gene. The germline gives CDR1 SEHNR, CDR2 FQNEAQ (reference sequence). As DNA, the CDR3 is TGTGCCAGCAGCCCGGACTTGGTAGCGGGAGAGACCCAGTACTTC. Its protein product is CASSPDLVAGETQYF.

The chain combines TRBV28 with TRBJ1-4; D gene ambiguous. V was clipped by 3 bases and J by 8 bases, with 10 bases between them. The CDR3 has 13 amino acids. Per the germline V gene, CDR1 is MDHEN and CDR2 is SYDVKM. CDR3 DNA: TGTGCCAGCAGTTTGGGCGGGAGGGAAAAACTGTTTTTT. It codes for CASSLGGREKLFF.

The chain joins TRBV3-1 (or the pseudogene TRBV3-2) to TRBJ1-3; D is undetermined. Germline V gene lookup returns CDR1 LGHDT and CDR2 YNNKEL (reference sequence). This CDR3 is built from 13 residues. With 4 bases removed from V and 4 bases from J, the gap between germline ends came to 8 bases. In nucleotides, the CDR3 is TGTGCCAGCAGCCGCGTTTCAGGAAACACCATATATTTT. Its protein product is CASSRVSGNTIYF.

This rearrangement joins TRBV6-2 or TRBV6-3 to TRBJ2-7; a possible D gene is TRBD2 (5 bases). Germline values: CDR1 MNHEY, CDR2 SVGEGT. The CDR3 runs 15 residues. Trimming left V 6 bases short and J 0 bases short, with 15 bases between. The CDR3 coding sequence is TGTGCCAGCAGCCACATCTCGACTACCTCCTACGAGCAGTACTTC. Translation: CASSHISTTSYEQYF.

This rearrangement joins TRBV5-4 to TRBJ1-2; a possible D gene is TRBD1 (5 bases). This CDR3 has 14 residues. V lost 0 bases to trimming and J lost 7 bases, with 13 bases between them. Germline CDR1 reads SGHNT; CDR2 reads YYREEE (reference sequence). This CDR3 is CASSLALDRSGYTF. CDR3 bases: TGTGCCAGCAGCTTGGCCTTAGACAGAAGTGGCTACACCTTC. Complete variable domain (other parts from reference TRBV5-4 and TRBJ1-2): ETGVTQSPTHLIKTRGQQVTLRCSSQSGHNTVSWYQQALGQGPQFIFQYYREEENGRGNFPPRFSGLQFPNYSSELNVNALELDDSALYLCASSLALDRSGYTFGSGTRLTVV.

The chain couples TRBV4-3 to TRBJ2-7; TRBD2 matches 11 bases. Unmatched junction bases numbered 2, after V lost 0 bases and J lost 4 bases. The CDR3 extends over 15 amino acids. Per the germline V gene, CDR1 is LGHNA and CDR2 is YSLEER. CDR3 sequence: CASSQDTSGSYEQYF. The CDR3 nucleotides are TGCGCCAGCAGCCAAGATACTAGCGGGAGTTACGAGCAGTACTTC.

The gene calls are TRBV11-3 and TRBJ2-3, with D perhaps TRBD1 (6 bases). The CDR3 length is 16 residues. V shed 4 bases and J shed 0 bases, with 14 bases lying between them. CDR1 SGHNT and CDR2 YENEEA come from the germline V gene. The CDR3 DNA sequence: TGTGCCAGCAGCTCTTCCTTGGGGGCTAGCACAGATACGCAGTATTTT. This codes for CASSSSLGASTDTQYF.

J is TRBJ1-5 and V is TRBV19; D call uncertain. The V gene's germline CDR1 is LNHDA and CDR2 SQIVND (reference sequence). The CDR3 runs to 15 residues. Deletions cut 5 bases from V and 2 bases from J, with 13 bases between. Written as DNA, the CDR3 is TGTGCCAGTAGTGGGCGAAAGGAGGGCAATCAGCCCCAGCATTTT. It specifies CASSGRKEGNQPQHF.

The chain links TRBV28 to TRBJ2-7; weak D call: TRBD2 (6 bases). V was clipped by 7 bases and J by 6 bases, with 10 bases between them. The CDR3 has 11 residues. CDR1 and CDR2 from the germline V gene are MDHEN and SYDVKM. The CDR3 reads CASMAGGEQYF. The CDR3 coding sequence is TGTGCCAGCATGGCCGGGGGCGAGCAGTACTTC. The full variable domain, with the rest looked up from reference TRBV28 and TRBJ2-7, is DVKVTQSSRYLVKRTGEKVFLECVQDMDHENMFWYRQDPGLGLRLIYFSYDVKMKEKGDIPEGYSVSREKKERFSLILESASTNQTSMYLCASMAGGEQYFGPGTRLTVT.

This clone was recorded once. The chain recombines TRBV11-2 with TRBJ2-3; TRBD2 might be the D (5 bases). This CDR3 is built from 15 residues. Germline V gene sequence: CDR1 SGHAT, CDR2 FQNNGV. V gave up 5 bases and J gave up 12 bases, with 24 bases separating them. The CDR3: CASSPHDREGEGQYF. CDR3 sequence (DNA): TGTGCCAGCAGCCCGCACGATAGAGAGGGTGAAGGCCAGTATTTT.

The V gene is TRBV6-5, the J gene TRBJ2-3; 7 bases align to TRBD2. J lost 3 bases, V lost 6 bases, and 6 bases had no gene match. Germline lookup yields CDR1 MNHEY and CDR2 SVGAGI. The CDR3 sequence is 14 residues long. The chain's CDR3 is CASRQRDFTDTQYF. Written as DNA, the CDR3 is TGTGCCAGCAGGCAGCGGGATTTTACAGATACGCAGTATTTT.

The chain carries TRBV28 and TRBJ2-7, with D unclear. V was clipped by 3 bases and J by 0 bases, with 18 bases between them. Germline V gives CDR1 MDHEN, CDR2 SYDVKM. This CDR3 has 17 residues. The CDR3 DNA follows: TGTGCCAGCAGTTTTCTTCTAGGCCCCGAGAGCTCCTACGAGCAGTACTTC. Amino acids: CASSFLLGPESSYEQYF.

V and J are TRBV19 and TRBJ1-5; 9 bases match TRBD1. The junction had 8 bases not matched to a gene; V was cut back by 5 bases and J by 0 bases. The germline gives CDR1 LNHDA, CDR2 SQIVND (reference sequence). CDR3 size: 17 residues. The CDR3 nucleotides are TGTGCCAGTAGTCCTGAAGGACAGGGGTATAGCAATCAGCCCCAGCATTTT. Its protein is CASSPEGQGYSNQPQHF. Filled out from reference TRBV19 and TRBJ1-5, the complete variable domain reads DGGITQSPKYLFRKEGQNVTLSCEQNLNHDAMYWYRQDPGQGLRLIYYSQIVNDFQKGDIAEGYSVSREKKESFPLTVTSAQKNPTAFYLCASSPEGQGYSNQPQHFGDGTRLSIL.

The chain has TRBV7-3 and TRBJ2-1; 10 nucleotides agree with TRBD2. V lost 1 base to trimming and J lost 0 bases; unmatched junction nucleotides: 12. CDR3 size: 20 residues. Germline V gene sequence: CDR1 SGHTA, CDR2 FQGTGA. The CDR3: CASSLSPLAGVYGSYNEQFF. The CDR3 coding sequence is TGTGCCAGCAGCTTAAGTCCCCTAGCGGGAGTATATGGCTCCTACAATGAGCAGTTCTTC.